The 31 T cell receptor beta chains below all came from one sample that was sequenced in a study of cytomegalovirus exposure and HLA in healthy donors. TCRdb keeps only in-frame clones here, not all; method: immunoSEQ multiplex PCR. The table records about 160,000 clones, less than 90% of them present only once. Sequenced material: PBMCs. Receptors were obtained from a woman under 30 in good health and CMV-seronegative.

This clone was seen only a few times. V gene TRBV2 combines with J gene TRBJ1-2; 7 bases align to TRBD1. The CDR3 has 14 residues. V lost 6 bases, J lost 1 base, and 5 bases stayed unmatched. Germline CDR1 and CDR2: SNHLY and FYNNEI. The CDR3 loop is CASSPRGNNYGYTF. Here the CDR3 DNA reads TGTGCCAGCAGCCCCAGGGGGAATAACTATGGCTACACCTTC. The full variable domain, in which reference TRBV2 and TRBJ1-2 provide the parts outside the CDR3, is EPEVTQTPSHQVTQMGQEVILRCVPISNHLYFYWYRQILGQKVEFLVSFYNNEISEKSEIFDDQFSVERPDGSNFTLKIRSTKLEDSAMYFCASSPRGNNYGYTFGSGTRLTVV.

The rearrangement uses TRBV7-8 and TRBJ2-1; D is perhaps TRBD2 (5 bases). The V gene lost 5 bases and the J gene lost 3 bases, with 11 bases spanning the gap. Per germline, CDR1 SGHVS and CDR2 FQNEAQ. The CDR3 sequence is 14 residues long. The CDR3, as DNA: TGTGCCAGCAGCCCCTACGGGGTCTACAATGAGCAGTTCTTC. Amino acid sequence: CASSPYGVYNEQFF.

The J gene is TRBJ2-2, the V gene TRBV7-9; weak D call: TRBD2 (7 bases). The germline V gene has CDR1 SEHNR and CDR2 FQNEAQ (reference sequence). V was shortened by 5 bases and J by 0 bases, with 13 bases between the two germline ends. The CDR3 is 16 amino acids. CDR3 in amino acids: CASSLPGGANTGELFF. The CDR3 DNA follows: TGTGCCAGCAGCCTCCCGGGGGGCGCGAACACCGGGGAGCTGTTTTTT.

The V call is TRBV6-6, the J call TRBJ1-1; TRBD1 matches at 10 bases. The CDR3 runs to 13 residues. The V segment lost 6 bases and the J segment 9 bases; nucleotides outside the gene matches: 7. CDR1 MNHNY and CDR2 SVGAGI come from the germline V gene (reference sequence). The CDR3 protein is CASRTGQGEKAFF. The CDR3 nucleotides are TGTGCCAGCAGGACAGGACAGGGGGAGAAAGCTTTCTTT.

The chain is built from TRBV2 and TRBJ2-2; no clear D. Germline loops: CDR1 SNHLY, CDR2 FYNNEI. The CDR3 contains 13 residues. V lost 7 bases to trimming and J lost 6 bases, with 12 bases between them. The DNA of the CDR3 is TGTGCCAGCACTCGCGGTCGGGCCGGGGAGCTGTTTTTT. This codes for CASTRGRAGELFF.

Written as DNA, the CDR3 is TGTGCCAGCAGTGCGGAAAACGAGGGGCCCCAGCATTTT. The encoded protein is CASSAENEGPQHF. The chain is built from TRBV2 and TRBJ1-5; D is uncertain. This CDR3 spans 13 amino acids. V lost 4 bases to trimming and J lost 9 bases, with 13 bases between them. Looked up from germline, CDR1 is SNHLY and CDR2 is FYNNEI. Variable domain in full (rest from reference TRBV2 and TRBJ1-5): EPEVTQTPSHQVTQMGQEVILRCVPISNHLYFYWYRQILGQKVEFLVSFYNNEISEKSEIFDDQFSVERPDGSNFTLKIRSTKLEDSAMYFCASSAENEGPQHFGDGTRLSIL.

DNA for the CDR3: TGTGCCAGCAGCCCCCCGGGGACCGGGGAGCTGTTTTTT. This encodes CASSPPGTGELFF. The rearrangement uses TRBV7-3 and TRBJ2-2; D perhaps matches TRBD2 (5 bases). This CDR3 spans 13 amino acids. The V gene lost 5 bases and the J gene lost 5 bases, with 9 bases spanning the gap. From germline, CDR1 is SGHTA and CDR2 FQGTGA.

V usage is TRBV6-5 and J usage is TRBJ1-4; D not resolved. Deletions cut 5 bases from V and 6 bases from J, with 16 bases between. Germline V gives CDR1 MNHEY, CDR2 SVGAGI. There are 15 residues in the CDR3. CDR3 DNA sequence: TGTGCCAGCAGTCACCTAAGTCTGGGAGATGAAAAACTGTTTTTT. Protein: CASSHLSLGDEKLFF.

The chain links TRBV29-1 to TRBJ2-7, with D perhaps matching TRBD1 (5 bases). Germline CDR1 and CDR2: SQVTM and ANQGSEA. The CDR3 covers 13 residues. Trimming cost V 0 bases and J 2 bases, with 8 bases left between them. Here the CDR3 DNA reads TGCAGCGTTGAAGAAGGACAAGCCTACGAGCAGTACTTC. Protein product: CSVEEGQAYEQYF.

This rearrangement joins TRBV5-1 to TRBJ1-2, with D tentatively TRBD1 (5 bases). The V gene's germline CDR1 is SGHRS and CDR2 YFSETQ. The CDR3 is 14 residues long. V was shortened by 3 bases and J by 0 bases, with 9 bases between the two germline ends. Here the CDR3 reads CASSSSDTNYGYTF. As DNA, the CDR3 is TGCGCCAGCAGCTCGTCGGACACTAACTATGGCTACACCTTC.

The V and J genes are TRBV7-3 and TRBJ2-6; no reliable D call. V dropped 4 bases and J dropped 2 bases, with 6 bases sitting between them. CDR1 is SGHTA and CDR2 is FQGTGA in the germline V gene. CDR3 length equals 14 residues. The CDR3 protein is CASSSGAGANVLTF. DNA of the CDR3: TGTGCCAGCAGCTCTGGAGCTGGGGCCAACGTCCTGACTTTC.

The rearrangement joins TRBV7-2 to TRBJ1-5; TRBD1 might be the D (6 bases). Trimming pared 3 bases from V and 2 bases from J, leaving 11 bases between. In germline, CDR1 is SGHTA, CDR2 FQGNSA. This CDR3 has 15 amino acids. The CDR3 region is CASSLGAEGNQPQHF. DNA for the CDR3: TGTGCCAGCAGCTTGGGGGCTGAGGGCAATCAGCCCCAGCATTTT. Filled out from reference TRBV7-2 and TRBJ1-5, the complete variable domain reads GAGVSQSPSNKVTEKGKDVELRCDPISGHTALYWYRQSLGQGLEFLIYFQGNSAPDKSGLPSDRFSAERTGGSVSTLTIQRTQQEDSAVYLCASSLGAEGNQPQHFGDGTRLSIL.

The genes are TRBV6-1 and TRBJ1-4, with D unclear. CDR1 and CDR2 from the germline V gene are MNHNS and SASEGT. The germline V and J ends were trimmed by 1 base and 8 bases, with 14 bases remaining between them. The CDR3 loop spans 15 amino acids. The CDR3 protein is CASSEGRAGGEKLFF. CDR3 DNA: TGTGCCAGCAGTGAAGGGAGGGCCGGAGGCGAAAAACTGTTTTTT.

The chain couples TRBV2 to TRBJ1-1, with 10 bases matching TRBD1. This CDR3 spans 15 amino acids. Trimming took 10 bases from V and 2 from J; bases not matched to a gene: 10. Germline-derived CDR1 and CDR2 are SNHLY and FYNNEI. The CDR3 DNA reads as TGTGCCAACTCTCCCGGGACAGGGGTTAACACTGAAGCTTTCTTT. The encoded protein is CANSPGTGVNTEAFF.

The chain links TRBV19 to TRBJ1-1, with D hard to call. Trimming took 5 bases from V and 0 from J, leaving 7 bases between them. CDR3 size: 13 residues. CDR1 is LNHDA, CDR2 SQIVND, per germline (reference sequence). In nucleotides, the CDR3 is TGTGCCAGTAGTGAGTTGTTGAACACTGAAGCTTTCTTT. This translates into CASSELLNTEAFF. The complete variable domain, with remaining parts taken from reference TRBV19 and TRBJ1-1, reads DGGITQSPKYLFRKEGQNVTLSCEQNLNHDAMYWYRQDPGQGLRLIYYSQIVNDFQKGDIAEGYSVSREKKESFPLTVTSAQKNPTAFYLCASSELLNTEAFFGQGTRLTVV.

The gene calls are TRBV5-1 and TRBJ1-1; possibly TRBD1 for D (6 bases). The CDR3 consists of 15 residues. V lost 0 bases, J lost 10 bases, and 19 bases lay in between. Germline V lookup: CDR1 SGHRS, CDR2 YFSETQ. The CDR3 spells CASSLEGTPSHGAFF. CDR3 bases: TGCGCCAGCAGCTTGGAAGGGACACCCTCTCATGGAGCTTTCTTT.

J is TRBJ2-5 and V is TRBV10-3; 7 nucleotides line up with TRBD1. V gave up 4 bases and J gave up 2 bases; unmatched junction bases: 7. The CDR3 extends over 15 amino acids. CDR1 and CDR2 (germline): ENHRY, SYGVKD. Here the CDR3 reads CAISAGPGQQETQYF. DNA of the CDR3: TGTGCCATCAGTGCGGGTCCGGGACAGCAAGAGACCCAGTACTTC.

The CDR3 loop is CSVEKREGLLEQYF. The CDR3 nucleotides read TGCAGCGTTGAGAAGCGGGAGGGCCTCCTCGAGCAGTACTTC. The rearrangement links TRBV29-1 to TRBJ2-7, with TRBD2 identical over 10 bases. After removal of 3 bases from V and 6 bases from J, the junction contained 8 bases not matched to a gene. The CDR3 covers 14 residues. Germline loops: CDR1 SQVTM, CDR2 ANQGSEA.

V and J are TRBV27 and TRBJ1-1, with 8 bases aligning to TRBD1. The junction had 2 bases not matched to a gene; V was cut back by 2 bases and J by 0 bases. Germline CDR1 and CDR2: MNHEY and SMNVEV (reference sequence). The CDR3 is made up of 15 amino acids. CDR3 sequence reads: CASSLDRGLNTEAFF. CDR3 coding DNA: TGTGCCAGCAGTTTAGACAGGGGACTGAACACTGAAGCTTTCTTT.

This clone was observed a handful of times. The chain combines TRBV5-1 with TRBJ1-2, with TRBD1 matching over 7 bases. The CDR3 covers 13 residues. CDR1 is SGHRS and CDR2 is YFSETQ in the germline V gene. J gave up 3 bases and V 1 base, and 0 bases lay outside the gene matches. The CDR3 here is CASSLTGDYGYTF. The CDR3 DNA sequence: TGCGCCAGCAGCTTGACAGGGGACTATGGCTACACCTTC.

This chain uses TRBV10-3 with TRBJ1-2, with no clear D. Trimming shortened V by 0 bases and J by 5 bases, and 7 bases separated the two germline ends. The CDR3 is made up of 13 amino acids. Germline assignment: CDR1 ENHRY and CDR2 SYGVKD. CDR3 protein: CAISESYSYGYTF. The CDR3 DNA follows: TGTGCCATCAGTGAGTCGTACAGTTATGGCTACACCTTC.

V is TRBV5-1 and J is TRBJ1-4, with D perhaps TRBD1 (6 bases). CDR1 is SGHRS and CDR2 is YFSETQ in the germline V gene. The CDR3 runs 13 residues. Deletions cut 0 bases from V and 13 bases from J, with 13 bases between. The CDR3 loop is CASSLDRTASLFF. DNA of the CDR3: TGCGCCAGCAGCTTGGACCGGACAGCCTCACTGTTTTTT.

The chain joins TRBV7-2 to TRBJ2-7; 7 bases align to TRBD1. Unmatched junction bases numbered 10, after V lost 4 bases and J lost 4 bases. The CDR3 contains 15 residues. CDR1 is SGHTA and CDR2 is FQGNSA in the germline V gene. The CDR3 DNA follows: TGTGCCAGCAGCTGGGCCGGGACAGTGGATTACGAGCAGTACTTC. Translation: CASSWAGTVDYEQYF.

The chain employs TRBV5-1 and TRBJ2-7; no clear D gene. This CDR3 is 13 amino acids long. The germline V gene encodes CDR1 SGHRS and CDR2 YFSETQ. With 0 bases removed from V and 1 base from J, the gap between germline ends came to 5 bases. CDR3 in DNA: TGCGCCAGCAGCTTGGCCGTATCCTACGAGCAGTACTTC. Translated, it gives CASSLAVSYEQYF.

This chain joins TRBV2 and TRBJ1-2; 9 bases map to TRBD1. The CDR3 is made up of 15 amino acids. The germline V gene encodes CDR1 SNHLY and CDR2 FYNNEI. J gave up 7 bases and V 7 bases, and 13 bases lay outside the gene matches. DNA of the CDR3: TGTGCCAGCAACAGGGGGCTTTTAACTAGCCTTGGCTACACCTTC. Its protein product is CASNRGLLTSLGYTF. The variable domain in full, completed from reference TRBV2 and TRBJ1-2, reads EPEVTQTPSHQVTQMGQEVILRCVPISNHLYFYWYRQILGQKVEFLVSFYNNEISEKSEIFDDQFSVERPDGSNFTLKIRSTKLEDSAMYFCASNRGLLTSLGYTFGSGTRLTVV.

This sequence joins TRBV29-1 and TRBJ2-7; 7 positions match TRBD1. This CDR3 contains 14 residues. Per germline, CDR1 SQVTM and CDR2 ANQGSEA. The CDR3 DNA reads as TGCAGTACGACTGGGACAGCGACCTCTAGGGAGCAGTACTTC. It is translated as CSTTGTATSREQYF.

The V gene is TRBV5-5, the J gene TRBJ2-1; perhaps TRBD1 as D (6 bases). The V gene's germline CDR1 is SGHKS and CDR2 YYEKEE (reference sequence). The CDR3 is 17 residues long. The V end was cut by 3 bases, the J end by 1 base, with 17 bases between. This CDR3 reads CASSSKTGHYSYNEQFF. The CDR3 bases are TGTGCCAGCAGCTCGAAGACGGGACACTATTCCTACAATGAGCAGTTCTTC.

V and J are TRBV7-2 and TRBJ2-7; 9 bases line up with TRBD2. V gave up 3 bases and J gave up 7 bases; unmatched junction bases: 10. The V gene's germline CDR1 is SGHTA and CDR2 FQGNSA. The CDR3 totals 15 residues. CDR3 DNA sequence: TGTGCCAGCAGCTTTTTAGCGGGAGCTTCGCGGGAGCAGTACTTC. Translation gives CASSFLAGASREQYF.

The rearrangement joins TRBV7-9 to TRBJ2-7; 8 bases line up with TRBD2. The CDR3 sequence is 13 residues long. CDR1 is SEHNR, CDR2 FQNEAQ, per germline (reference sequence). V trimming: 3 bases; J trimming: 4 bases; junction bases outside the gene matches: 2. CDR3 sequence (DNA): TGTGCCAGCAGCTTGGGACTAGAGTACGAGCAGTACTTC. This encodes CASSLGLEYEQYF.

The chain employs TRBV7-3 and TRBJ2-3; 7 nucleotides line up with TRBD2. The trim removed 3 bases at V and 3 bases at J, leaving 3 bases unmatched. CDR1 and CDR2 from the germline V gene are SGHTA and FQGTGA. CDR3 size: 14 residues. This chain's CDR3 is CASSLGGRTDTQYF. The CDR3 coding sequence is TGTGCCAGCAGCTTGGGGGGGAGGACAGATACGCAGTATTTT. Complete variable domain (other parts from reference TRBV7-3 and TRBJ2-3): GAGVSQTPSNKVTEKGKYVELRCDPISGHTALYWYRQSLGQGPEFLIYFQGTGAADDSGLPNDRFFAVRPEGSVSTLKIQRTERGDSAVYLCASSLGGRTDTQYFGPGTRLTVL.

This chain uses TRBV29-1 with TRBJ2-7; D gene unclear. The CDR3 loop spans 14 amino acids. V was clipped by 4 bases and J by 2 bases, with 15 bases between them. Germline V gene data show CDR1 as SQVTM and CDR2 as ANQGSEA. In DNA, the CDR3 is TGCAGCGTTGGACTGGGTTTATCAACCTACGAGCAGTACTTC. This sequence encodes CSVGLGLSTYEQYF.